This entry is about one T cell receptor beta chain. The V gene's germline CDR1 is LNHDA and CDR2 SQIVND (reference sequence). There are 17 residues in the CDR3. V was trimmed by 6 bases and J by 0 bases, leaving 21 bases between them. This sample was taken from a study of blood T cell repertoires in COVID-19. Study-level background: The samples span acute and convalescent COVID-19 from the United States, Italy and Spain. PBMCs, B-cell-depleted T cells, or T cells were the source of the cDNA or gDNA that made up the material.

Under the authors' procedure: By means of reference gene primer amplification, nucleated cell counts were estimated. The method was immunoSEQ multiplex PCR; TCRdb's version includes in-frame clones alone and lacks a portion of them. V, J and clone size were drawn from that table, and D and trimming were deduced from the DNA. The sample records some 200,000 clones, around three quarters being singletons. This receptor was identified in a woman aged 70-85 years with acute or convalescent COVID-19. The chain joins TRBV19 to TRBJ2-7, with D perhaps TRBD2 (5 bases). The sequenced sample consisted of peripheral blood. The CDR3 DNA sequence: TGTGCCAGTAGCCTACGGGTGACACTCGCGGGCTCCTACGAGCAGTACTTC. Translated, it gives CASSLRVTLAGSYEQYF. The full variable domain, its missing parts supplied by reference TRBV19 and TRBJ2-7, is DGGITQSPKYLFRKEGQNVTLSCEQNLNHDAMYWYRQDPGQGLRLIYYSQIVNDFQKGDIAEGYSVSREKKESFPLTVTSAQKNPTAFYLCASSLRVTLAGSYEQYFGPGTRLTVT.